The T cell receptor (beta chain) described here comes from a study of CD8+ T cells in alopecia areata. Lesional scalp tissue (obtained by punch biopsy) and peripheral blood were collected from alopecia areata patients. Remarks on this clone: Its antigen is not identified.

Whole-study findings and limits: In scalp samples, resident alphabeta T cells of normal skin are also sequenced.

The V end was cut by 1 base, the J end by 3 bases, with 16 bases between. The CDR3 consists of 17 residues. CDR1 and CDR2 (germline): SGHVS, FQNEAQ. Extraction of RNA preceded its reverse transcription into cDNA, which served as the sequencing template. TCRdb keeps only in-frame clones here, not all; method: immunoSEQ multiplex PCR. The top ten hold approximately 6.8% of the sample, which has 150,000 or so clones, more than 45% seen once. This clonotype was sampled from a human donor with alopecia areata. The material sequenced was CD4+ T cells sorted from blood. J is TRBJ2-1 and V is TRBV7-8, with D possibly TRBD2 on 6 matching bases. The CDR3 bases are TGTGCCAGCAGCTTAGGCGGGCTAGCGTCCCGCTACAATGAGCAGTTCTTC. Protein product: CASSLGGLASRYNEQFF.